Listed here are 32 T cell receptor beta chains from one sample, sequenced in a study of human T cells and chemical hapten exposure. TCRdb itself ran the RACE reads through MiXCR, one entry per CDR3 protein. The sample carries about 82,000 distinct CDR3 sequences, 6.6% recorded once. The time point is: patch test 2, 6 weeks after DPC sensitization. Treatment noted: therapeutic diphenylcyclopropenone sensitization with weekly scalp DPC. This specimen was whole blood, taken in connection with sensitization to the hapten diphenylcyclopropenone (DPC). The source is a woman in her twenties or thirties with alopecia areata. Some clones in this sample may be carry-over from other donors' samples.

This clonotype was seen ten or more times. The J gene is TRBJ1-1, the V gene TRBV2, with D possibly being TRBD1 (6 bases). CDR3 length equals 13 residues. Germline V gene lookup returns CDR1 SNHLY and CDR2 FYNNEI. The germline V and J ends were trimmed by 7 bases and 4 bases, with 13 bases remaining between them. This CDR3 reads CASTGTPSTEAFF. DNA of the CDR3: TGTGCCAGCACCGGGACACCGAGCACTGAAGCTTTCTTT.

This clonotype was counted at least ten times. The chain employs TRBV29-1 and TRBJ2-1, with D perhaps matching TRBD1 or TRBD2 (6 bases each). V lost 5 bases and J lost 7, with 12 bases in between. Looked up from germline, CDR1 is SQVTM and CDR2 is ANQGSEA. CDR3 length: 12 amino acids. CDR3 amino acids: CSVKGGGNEQFF. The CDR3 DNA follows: TGCAGCGTTAAGGGGGGCGGGAATGAGCAGTTCTTC.

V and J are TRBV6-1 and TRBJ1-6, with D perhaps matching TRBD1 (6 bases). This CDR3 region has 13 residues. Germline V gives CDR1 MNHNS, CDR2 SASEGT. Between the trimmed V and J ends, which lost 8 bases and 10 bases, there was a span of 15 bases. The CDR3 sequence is CASGAGARSPLHF. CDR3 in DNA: TGTGCCAGCGGGGCGGGGGCTAGGTCACCCCTCCACTTT.

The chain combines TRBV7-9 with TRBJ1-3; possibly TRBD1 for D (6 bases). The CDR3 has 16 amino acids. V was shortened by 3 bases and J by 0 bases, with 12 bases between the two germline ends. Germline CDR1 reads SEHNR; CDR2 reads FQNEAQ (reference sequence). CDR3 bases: TGTGCCAGCAGCTTTCACAGGGTCAACTCTGGAAACACCATATATTTT. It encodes CASSFHRVNSGNTIYF.

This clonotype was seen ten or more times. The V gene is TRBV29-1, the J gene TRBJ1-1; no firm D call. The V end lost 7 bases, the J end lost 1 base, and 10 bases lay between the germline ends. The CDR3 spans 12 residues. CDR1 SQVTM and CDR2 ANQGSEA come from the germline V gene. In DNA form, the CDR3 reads TGCAGCGGATACCCCGGGAACACTGAAGCTTTCTTT. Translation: CSGYPGNTEAFF.

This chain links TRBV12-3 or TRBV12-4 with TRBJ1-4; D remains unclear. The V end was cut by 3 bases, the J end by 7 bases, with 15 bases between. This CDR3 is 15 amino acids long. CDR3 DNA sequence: TGTGCCAGCAGTTTTTCTGGCAGGTGGGGTGAAAAACTGTTTTTT. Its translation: CASSFSGRWGEKLFF.

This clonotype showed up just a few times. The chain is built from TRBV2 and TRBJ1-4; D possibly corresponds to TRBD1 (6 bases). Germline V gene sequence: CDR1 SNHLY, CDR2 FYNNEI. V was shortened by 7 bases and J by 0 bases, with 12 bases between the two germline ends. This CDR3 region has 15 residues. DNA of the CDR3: TGTGCCAGCATTCCGGACAGCTCAACTAATGAAAAACTGTTTTTT. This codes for CASIPDSSTNEKLFF.

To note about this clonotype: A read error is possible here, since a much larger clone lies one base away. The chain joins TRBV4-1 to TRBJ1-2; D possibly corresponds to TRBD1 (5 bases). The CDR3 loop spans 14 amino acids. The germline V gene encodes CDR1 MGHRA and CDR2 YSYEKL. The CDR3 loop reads CASSQDPPGYGFTF. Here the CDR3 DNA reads TGCGCCAGCAGCCAAGACCCGCCAGGGTATGGCTTCACCTTC.

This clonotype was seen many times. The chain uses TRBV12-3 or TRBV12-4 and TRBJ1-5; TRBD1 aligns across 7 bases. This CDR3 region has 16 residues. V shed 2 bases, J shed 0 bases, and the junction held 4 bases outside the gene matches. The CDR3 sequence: CASSLRGQDSNQPQHF. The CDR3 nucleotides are TGTGCCAGCAGTTTAAGGGGGCAGGATAGCAATCAGCCCCAGCATTTT.

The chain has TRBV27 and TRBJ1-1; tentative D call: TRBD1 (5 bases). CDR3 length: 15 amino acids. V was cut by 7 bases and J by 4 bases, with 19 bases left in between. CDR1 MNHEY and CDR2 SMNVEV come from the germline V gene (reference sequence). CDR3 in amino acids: CASIRTWGPLTEAFF. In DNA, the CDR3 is TGTGCCAGCATTAGGACATGGGGACCCCTCACTGAAGCTTTCTTT.

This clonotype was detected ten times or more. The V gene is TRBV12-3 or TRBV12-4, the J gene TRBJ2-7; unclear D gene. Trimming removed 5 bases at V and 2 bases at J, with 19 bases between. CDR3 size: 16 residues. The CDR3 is CASSPAGRGFAYEQYF. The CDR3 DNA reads TGTGCCAGCAGTCCCGCCGGACGCGGATTCGCCTACGAGCAGTACTTC.

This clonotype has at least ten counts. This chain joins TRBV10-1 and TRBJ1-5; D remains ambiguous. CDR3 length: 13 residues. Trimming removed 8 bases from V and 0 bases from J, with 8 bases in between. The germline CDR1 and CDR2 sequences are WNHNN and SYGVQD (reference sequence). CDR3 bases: TGCGCCAGCGAAGAATTTAGCAATCAGCCCCAGCATTTT. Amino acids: CASEEFSNQPQHF.

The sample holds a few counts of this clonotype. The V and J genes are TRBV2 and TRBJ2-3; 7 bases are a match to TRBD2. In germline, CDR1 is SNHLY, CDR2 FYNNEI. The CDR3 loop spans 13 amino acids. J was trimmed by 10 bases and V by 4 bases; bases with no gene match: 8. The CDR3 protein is CASSGPGGGAQYF. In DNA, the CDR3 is TGTGCCAGCAGTGGGCCAGGCGGGGGTGCGCAGTATTTT.

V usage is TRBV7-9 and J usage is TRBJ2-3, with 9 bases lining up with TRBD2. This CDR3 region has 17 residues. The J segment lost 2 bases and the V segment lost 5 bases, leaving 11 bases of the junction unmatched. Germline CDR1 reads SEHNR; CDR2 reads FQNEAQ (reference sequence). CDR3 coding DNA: TGTGCCAGCAGCCCCGTCAGTGGCGGGGGGGCCACAGATACGCAGTATTTT. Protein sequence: CASSPVSGGGATDTQYF.

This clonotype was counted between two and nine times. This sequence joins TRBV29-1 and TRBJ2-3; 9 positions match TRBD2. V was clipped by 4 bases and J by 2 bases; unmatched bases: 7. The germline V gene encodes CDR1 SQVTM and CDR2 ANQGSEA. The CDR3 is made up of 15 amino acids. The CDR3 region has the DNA TGCAGCGTTGGGGAGCGGGGGGCCTACACAGATACGCAGTATTTT. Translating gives CSVGERGAYTDTQYF.

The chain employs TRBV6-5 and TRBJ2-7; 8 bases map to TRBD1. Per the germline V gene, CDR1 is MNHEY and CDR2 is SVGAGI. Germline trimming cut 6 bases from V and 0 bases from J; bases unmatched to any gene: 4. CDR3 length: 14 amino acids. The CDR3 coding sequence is TGTGCCAGCAGAACCGGGACAGGCTCCTACGAGCAGTACTTC. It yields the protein CASRTGTGSYEQYF.

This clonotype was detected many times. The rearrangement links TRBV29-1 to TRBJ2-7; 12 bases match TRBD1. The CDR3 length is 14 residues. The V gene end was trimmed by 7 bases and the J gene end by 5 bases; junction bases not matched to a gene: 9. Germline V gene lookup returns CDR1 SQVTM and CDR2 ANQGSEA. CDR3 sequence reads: CSAQLGTGGHEQYF. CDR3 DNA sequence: TGCAGCGCTCAACTAGGGACAGGGGGCCACGAGCAGTACTTC.

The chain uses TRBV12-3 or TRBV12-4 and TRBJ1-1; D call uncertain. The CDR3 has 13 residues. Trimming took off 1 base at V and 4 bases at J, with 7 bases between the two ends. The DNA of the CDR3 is TGTGCCAGCAGTTTAGGGGCAGGCACTGAAGCTTTCTTT. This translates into CASSLGAGTEAFF.

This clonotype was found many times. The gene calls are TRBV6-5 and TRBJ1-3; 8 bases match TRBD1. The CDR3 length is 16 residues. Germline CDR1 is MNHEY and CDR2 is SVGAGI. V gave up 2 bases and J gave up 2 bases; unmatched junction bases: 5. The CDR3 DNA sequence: TGTGCCAGCAGTTACCAACAGGGGGTGACTGGAAACACCATATATTTT. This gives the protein CASSYQQGVTGNTIYF.

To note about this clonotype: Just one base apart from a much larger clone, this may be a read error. For the CDR3, the DNA is TGTGCCAGCAGCGAACAGGGGGGGGGGATCACTGAAGCTTTCTTT. The encoded protein is CASSEQGGGITEAFF. The genes are TRBV6-1 and TRBJ1-1; 8 bases map to TRBD1. The V segment lost 6 bases and the J segment 4 bases; nucleotides outside the gene matches: 10. Germline values: CDR1 MNHNS, CDR2 SASEGT. The CDR3 extends over 15 amino acids.

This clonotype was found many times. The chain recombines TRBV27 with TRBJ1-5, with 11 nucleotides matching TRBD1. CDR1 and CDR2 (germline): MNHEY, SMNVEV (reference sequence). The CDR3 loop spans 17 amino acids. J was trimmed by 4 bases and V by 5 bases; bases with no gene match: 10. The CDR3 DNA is TGTGCCAGCAGTCTAGGAGGACAGGGGGCGCGGAATCAGCCCCAGCATTTT. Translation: CASSLGGQGARNQPQHF.

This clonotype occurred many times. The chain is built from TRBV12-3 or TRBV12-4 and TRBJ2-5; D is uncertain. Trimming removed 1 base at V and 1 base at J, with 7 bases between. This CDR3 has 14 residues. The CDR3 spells CASSLGAAQETQYF. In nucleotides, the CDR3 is TGTGCCAGCAGTTTAGGCGCAGCCCAAGAGACCCAGTACTTC.

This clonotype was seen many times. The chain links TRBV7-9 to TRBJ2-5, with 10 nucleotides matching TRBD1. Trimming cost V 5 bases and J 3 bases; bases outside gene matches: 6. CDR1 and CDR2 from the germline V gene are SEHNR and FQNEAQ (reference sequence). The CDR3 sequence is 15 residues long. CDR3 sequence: CASSTGTGEKETQYF. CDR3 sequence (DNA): TGTGCCAGCAGCACCGGGACAGGGGAGAAAGAGACCCAGTACTTC.

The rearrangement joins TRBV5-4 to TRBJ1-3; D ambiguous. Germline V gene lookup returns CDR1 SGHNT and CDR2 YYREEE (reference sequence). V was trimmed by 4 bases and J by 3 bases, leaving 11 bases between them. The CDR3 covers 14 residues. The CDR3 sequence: CASSLSTVGNTIYF. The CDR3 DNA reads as TGTGCCAGCAGCCTCTCGACGGTTGGAAACACCATATATTTT.

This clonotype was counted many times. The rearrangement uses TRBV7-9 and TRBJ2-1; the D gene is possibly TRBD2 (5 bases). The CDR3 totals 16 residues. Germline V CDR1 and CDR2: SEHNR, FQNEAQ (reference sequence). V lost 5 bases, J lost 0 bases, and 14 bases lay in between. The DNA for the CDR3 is TGTGCCAGCAGCCTACCTGAGGGTATCTCCTACAATGAGCAGTTCTTC. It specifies CASSLPEGISYNEQFF.

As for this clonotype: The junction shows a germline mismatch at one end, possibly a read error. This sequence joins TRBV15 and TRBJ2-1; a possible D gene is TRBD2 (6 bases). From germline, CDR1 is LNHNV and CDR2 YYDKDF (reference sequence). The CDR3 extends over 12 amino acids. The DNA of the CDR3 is TGTGCCACCAGCAGATCCCGGGACTTTCAAGTGTTC. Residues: CATSRSRDFQVF.

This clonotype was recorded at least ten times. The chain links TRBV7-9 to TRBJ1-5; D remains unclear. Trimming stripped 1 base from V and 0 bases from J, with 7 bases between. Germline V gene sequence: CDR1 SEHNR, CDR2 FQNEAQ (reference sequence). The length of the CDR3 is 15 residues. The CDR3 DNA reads TGTGCCAGCAGCTTAGGCTCGTATAGCAATCAGCCCCAGCATTTT. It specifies CASSLGSYSNQPQHF.

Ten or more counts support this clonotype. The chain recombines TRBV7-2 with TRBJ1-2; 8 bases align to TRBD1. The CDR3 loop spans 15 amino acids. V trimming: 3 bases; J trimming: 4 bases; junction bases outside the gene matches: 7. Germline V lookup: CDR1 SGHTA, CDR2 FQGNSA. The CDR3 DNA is TGTGCCAGCAGCTTCGACAGACAGGGGAGCTATGGCTACACCTTC. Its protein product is CASSFDRQGSYGYTF.

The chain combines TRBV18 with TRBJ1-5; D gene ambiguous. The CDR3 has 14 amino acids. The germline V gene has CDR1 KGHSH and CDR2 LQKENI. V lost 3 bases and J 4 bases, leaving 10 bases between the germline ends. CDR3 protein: CASSPGRLNQPQHF. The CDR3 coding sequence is TGTGCCAGCTCACCTGGACGGTTGAATCAGCCCCAGCATTTT.

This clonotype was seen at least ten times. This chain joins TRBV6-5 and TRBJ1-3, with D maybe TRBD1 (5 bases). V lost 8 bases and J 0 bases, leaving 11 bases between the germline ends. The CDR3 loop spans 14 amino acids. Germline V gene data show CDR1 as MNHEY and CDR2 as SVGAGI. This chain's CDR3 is CASRPQGSGNTIYF. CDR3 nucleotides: TGTGCCAGCCGTCCCCAGGGCTCTGGAAACACCATATATTTT.

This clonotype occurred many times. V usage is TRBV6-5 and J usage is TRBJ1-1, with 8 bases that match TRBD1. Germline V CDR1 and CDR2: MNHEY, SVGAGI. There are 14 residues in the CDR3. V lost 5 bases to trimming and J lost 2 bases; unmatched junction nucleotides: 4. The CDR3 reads CASSTGQVNTEAFF. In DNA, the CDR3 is TGTGCCAGCAGTACGGGACAGGTTAACACTGAAGCTTTCTTT.

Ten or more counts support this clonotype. The CDR3 DNA follows: TGTGCCAGCAGCTTATCTAGCGGGACCCAGTACTTC. Its protein is CASSLSSGTQYF. The chain employs TRBV11-3 and TRBJ2-5; 7 positions match TRBD2. CDR1 and CDR2 from the germline V gene are SGHNT and YENEEA. Trimming at V came to 2 bases and at J to 7 bases, leaving 1 base not matched to a gene. The CDR3 is made up of 12 amino acids.